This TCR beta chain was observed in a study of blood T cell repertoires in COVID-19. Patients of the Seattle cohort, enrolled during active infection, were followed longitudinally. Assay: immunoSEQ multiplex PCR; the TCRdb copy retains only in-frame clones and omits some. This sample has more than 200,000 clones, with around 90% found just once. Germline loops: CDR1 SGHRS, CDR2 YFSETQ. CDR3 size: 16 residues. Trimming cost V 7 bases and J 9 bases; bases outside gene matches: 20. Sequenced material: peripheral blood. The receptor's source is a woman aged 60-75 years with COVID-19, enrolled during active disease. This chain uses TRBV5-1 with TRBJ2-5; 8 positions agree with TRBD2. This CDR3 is CASFPVAGLSRGAQYF. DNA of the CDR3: TGCGCCAGCTTTCCCGTAGCGGGACTCTCCCGGGGGGCCCAGTACTTC.